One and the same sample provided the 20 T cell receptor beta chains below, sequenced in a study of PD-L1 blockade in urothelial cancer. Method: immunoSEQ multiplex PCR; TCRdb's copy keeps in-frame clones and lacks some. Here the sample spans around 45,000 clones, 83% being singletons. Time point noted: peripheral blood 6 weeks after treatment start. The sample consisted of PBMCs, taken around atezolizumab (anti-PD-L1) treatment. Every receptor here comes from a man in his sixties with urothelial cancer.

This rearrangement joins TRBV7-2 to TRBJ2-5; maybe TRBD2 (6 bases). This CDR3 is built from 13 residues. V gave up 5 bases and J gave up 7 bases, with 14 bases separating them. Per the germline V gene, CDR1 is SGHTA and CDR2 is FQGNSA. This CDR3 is CASSMGLWGTQYF. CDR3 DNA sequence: TGTGCCAGCAGCATGGGACTTTGGGGGACCCAGTACTTC. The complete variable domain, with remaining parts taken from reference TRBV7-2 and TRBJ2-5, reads GAGVSQSPSNKVTEKGKDVELRCDPISGHTALYWYRQSLGQGLEFLIYFQGNSAPDKSGLPSDRFSAERTGGSVSTLTIQRTQQEDSAVYLCASSMGLWGTQYFGPGTRLLVL.

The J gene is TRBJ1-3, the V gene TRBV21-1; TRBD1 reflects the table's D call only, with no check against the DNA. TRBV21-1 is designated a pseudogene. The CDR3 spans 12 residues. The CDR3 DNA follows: TGTGCCAGCAGCCAGACTGGAAACACCATATATTTT. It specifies CASSQTGNTIYF.

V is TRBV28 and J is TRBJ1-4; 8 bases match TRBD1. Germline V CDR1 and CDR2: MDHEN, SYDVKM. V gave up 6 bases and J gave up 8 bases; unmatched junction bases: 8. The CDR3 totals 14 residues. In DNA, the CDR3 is TGTGCCAGCAGATTGGACAGGGCCTGGGAAAAACTGTTTTTT. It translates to CASRLDRAWEKLFF.

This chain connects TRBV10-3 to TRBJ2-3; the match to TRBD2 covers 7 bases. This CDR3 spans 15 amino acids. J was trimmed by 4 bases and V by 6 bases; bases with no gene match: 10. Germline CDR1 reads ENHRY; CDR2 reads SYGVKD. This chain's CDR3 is CAIRRGLGEADTQYF. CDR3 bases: TGTGCCATCAGAAGAGGACTAGGAGAGGCAGATACGCAGTATTTT.

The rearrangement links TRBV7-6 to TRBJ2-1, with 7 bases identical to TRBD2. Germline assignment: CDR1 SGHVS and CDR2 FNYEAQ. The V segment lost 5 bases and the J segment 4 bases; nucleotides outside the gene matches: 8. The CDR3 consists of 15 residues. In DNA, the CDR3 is TGTGCCAGCAGCGCACTGACTAGCCTATACAATGAGCAGTTCTTC. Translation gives CASSALTSLYNEQFF.

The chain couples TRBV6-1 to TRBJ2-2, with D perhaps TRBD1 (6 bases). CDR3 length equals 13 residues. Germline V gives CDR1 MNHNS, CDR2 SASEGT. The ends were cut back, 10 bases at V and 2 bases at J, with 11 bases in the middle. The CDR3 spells CATTTGNTGELFF. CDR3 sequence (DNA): TGTGCCACTACGACAGGCAACACCGGGGAGCTGTTTTTT.

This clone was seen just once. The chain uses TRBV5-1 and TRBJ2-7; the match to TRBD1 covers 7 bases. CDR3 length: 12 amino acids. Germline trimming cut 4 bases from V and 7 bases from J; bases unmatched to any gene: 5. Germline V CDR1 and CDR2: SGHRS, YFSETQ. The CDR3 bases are TGCGCCAGCAGCCCCTCGGACAGGGAGCAGTACTTC. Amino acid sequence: CASSPSDREQYF.

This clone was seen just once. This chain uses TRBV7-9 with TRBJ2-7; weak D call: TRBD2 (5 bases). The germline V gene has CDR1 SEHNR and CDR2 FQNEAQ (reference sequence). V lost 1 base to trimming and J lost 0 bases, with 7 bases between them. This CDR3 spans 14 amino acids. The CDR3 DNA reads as TGTGCCAGCAGCTTAGTTGGGAGCTCCTACGAGCAGTACTTC. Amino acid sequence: CASSLVGSSYEQYF.

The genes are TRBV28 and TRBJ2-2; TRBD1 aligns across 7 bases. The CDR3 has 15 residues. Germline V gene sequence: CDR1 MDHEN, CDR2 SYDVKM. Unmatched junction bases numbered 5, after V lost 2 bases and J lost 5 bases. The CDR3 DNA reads TGTGCCAGCAGTTTACCTGAACAGGGGACCGGGGAGCTGTTTTTT. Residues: CASSLPEQGTGELFF.

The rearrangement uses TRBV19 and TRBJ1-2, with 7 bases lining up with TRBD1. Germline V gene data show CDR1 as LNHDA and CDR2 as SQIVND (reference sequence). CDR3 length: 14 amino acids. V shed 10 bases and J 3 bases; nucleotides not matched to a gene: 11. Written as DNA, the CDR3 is TGTGCCACACAACAGGGACAGACCTACTATGGCTACACCTTC. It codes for CATQQGQTYYGYTF. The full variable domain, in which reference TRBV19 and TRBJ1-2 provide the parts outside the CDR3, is DGGITQSPKYLFRKEGQNVTLSCEQNLNHDAMYWYRQDPGQGLRLIYYSQIVNDFQKGDIAEGYSVSREKKESFPLTVTSAQKNPTAFYLCATQQGQTYYGYTFGSGTRLTVV.

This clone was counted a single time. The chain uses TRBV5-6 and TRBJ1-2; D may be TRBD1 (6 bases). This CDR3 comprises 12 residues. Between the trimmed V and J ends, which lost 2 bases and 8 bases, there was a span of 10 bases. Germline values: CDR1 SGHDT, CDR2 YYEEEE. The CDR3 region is CASSFDRLGYTF. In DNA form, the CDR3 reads TGTGCCAGCAGCTTCGACAGGCTGGGCTACACCTTC.

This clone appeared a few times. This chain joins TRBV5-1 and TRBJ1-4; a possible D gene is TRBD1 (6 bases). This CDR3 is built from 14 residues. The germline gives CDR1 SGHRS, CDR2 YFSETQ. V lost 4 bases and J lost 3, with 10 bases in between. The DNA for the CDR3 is TGCGCCAGCAGCCCAGGGGCGGCTAATGAAAAACTGTTTTTT. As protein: CASSPGAANEKLFF.

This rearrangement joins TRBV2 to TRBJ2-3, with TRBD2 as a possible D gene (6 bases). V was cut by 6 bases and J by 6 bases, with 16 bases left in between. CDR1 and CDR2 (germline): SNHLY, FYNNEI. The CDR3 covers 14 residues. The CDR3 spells CASSWTTPHDTQYF. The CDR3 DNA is TGTGCCAGCAGCTGGACTACCCCTCACGATACGCAGTATTTT.

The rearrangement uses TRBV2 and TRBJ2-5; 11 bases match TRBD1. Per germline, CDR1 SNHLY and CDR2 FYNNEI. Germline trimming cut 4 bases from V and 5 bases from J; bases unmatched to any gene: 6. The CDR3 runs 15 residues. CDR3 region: CASSGTGGVSETQYF. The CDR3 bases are TGTGCCAGCAGTGGGACAGGGGGCGTTTCGGAGACCCAGTACTTC.

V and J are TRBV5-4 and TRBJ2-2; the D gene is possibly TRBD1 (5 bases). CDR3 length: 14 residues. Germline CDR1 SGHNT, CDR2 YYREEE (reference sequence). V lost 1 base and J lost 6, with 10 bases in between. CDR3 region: CASSLTGDAGELFF. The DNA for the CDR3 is TGTGCCAGCAGCTTGACAGGCGATGCCGGGGAGCTGTTTTTT.

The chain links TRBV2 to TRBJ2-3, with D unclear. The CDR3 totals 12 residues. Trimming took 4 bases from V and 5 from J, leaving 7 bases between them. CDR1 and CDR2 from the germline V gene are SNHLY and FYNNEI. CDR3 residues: CASSVFGDTQYF. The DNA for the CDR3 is TGTGCCAGCAGTGTTTTCGGAGATACGCAGTATTTT.

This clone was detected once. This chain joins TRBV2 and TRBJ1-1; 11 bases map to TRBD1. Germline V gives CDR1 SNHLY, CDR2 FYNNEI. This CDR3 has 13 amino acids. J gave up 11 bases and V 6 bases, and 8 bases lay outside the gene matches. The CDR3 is CASRSDRGRPAFF. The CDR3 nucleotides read TGTGCCAGCAGGTCGGACAGGGGGCGGCCGGCTTTCTTT.

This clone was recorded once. The CDR3, as DNA: TGCGCCAGCAGTGTTTTTAGGGGTTACGAGCAGTACTTC. Its translation is CASSVFRGYEQYF. The chain recombines TRBV10-2 with TRBJ2-7; tentative D call: TRBD1 (5 bases). The V gene's germline CDR1 is WSHSY and CDR2 SAAADI. CDR3 length: 13 amino acids. Trimming pared 4 bases from V and 4 bases from J, leaving 11 bases between.

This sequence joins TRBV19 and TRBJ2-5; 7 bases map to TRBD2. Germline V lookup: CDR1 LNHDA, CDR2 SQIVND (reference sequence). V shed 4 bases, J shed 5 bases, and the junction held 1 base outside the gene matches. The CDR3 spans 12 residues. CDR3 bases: TGTGCCAGTAGTAGGGGAGGGGAGACCCAGTACTTC. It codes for CASSRGGETQYF.

CDR3 nucleotides: TGTGCCTGGAGTGTACTGGCGGGCAGTAATGAAAAACTGTTTTTT. It is translated as CAWSVLAGSNEKLFF. The V gene is TRBV30, the J gene TRBJ1-4; no reliable D call. Germline-derived CDR1 and CDR2 are GTSNPN and SVGIG (reference sequence). This CDR3 comprises 15 residues. Trimming removed 0 bases from V and 4 bases from J, with 12 bases in between.